This T cell receptor (beta chain) was captured by sequencing in a study of T cells in Graves' hyperthyroidism and ophthalmopathy. Findings and limits, study-wide: Ophthalmopathy could be told apart from stable hyperthyroidism with a 13 V-J model. Also found in blood were most expanded thyroid clonotypes above 0.001.

Ophthalmopathy cases met thresholds of Clinical Activity Score at least 3, NOSPECS grade at least 4 and duration under 3 months. TCR beta CDR3 regions were amplified from RNA. HTBI primers were the set used in a first-round RT-PCR of the TCR CDR3. MiXCR was run by TCRdb on the multiplex PCR reads, yielding one entry per CDR3 protein. The sample includes 450,000 to 650,000 distinct CDR3 sequences, more than 13% of them seen just once. As to this clonotype: Its antigen is currently unknown.

The sequence was obtained from a woman aged 18-35 years with Graves' ophthalmopathy. Sequencing used blood.

CDR3 protein: CASSRGTGTYEQYF. DNA of the CDR3: TGTGCCAGCAGCCGAGGGACAGGAACCTACGAGCAGTACTTC. The V call is TRBV7-9, the J call TRBJ2-7, with 8 nucleotides matching TRBD1. J gave up 2 bases and V 5 bases, and 5 bases lay outside the gene matches. Germline CDR1 reads SEHNR; CDR2 reads FQNEAQ (reference sequence). The CDR3 contains 14 residues.